Below, one T cell receptor beta chain is given with its context. The CDR3 length is 13 residues. V was shortened by 3 bases and J by 4 bases, with 10 bases between the two germline ends. Germline CDR1 and CDR2: GTSNPN and SVGIG (reference sequence). These data come from a study of T cell changes during pregnancy in multiple sclerosis. TCRdb's copy holds only in-frame clones and misses some; the assay was immunoSEQ multiplex PCR. The profile covers approximately 82,000 clones, with 75% to 95% appearing a single time and 0.47% taken by the ten largest. The TCR sequence derives from a female donor with multiple sclerosis, enrolled in a pregnancy study. The chain couples TRBV30 to TRBJ2-1; TRBD2 is a possible D gene (6 bases). The sequencing used CD4+ T cells from peripheral blood mononuclear cells, collected in the second trimester of pregnancy. The CDR3 protein is CAWSRDFYNEQFF. CDR3 in DNA: TGTGCCTGGAGCCGGGACTTTTACAATGAGCAGTTCTTC.